The 11 T cell receptor beta chains listed next were all sequenced from one sample in a study of cytomegalovirus exposure and HLA in healthy donors (dated by TCRdb to 2017 to 2019). The protocol used for the library was the immunoSEQ multiplex PCR assay. A mixture of 60 forward primers for TCR Vbeta segments and 13 reverse primers for TCR Jbeta segments was used in the multiplex PCR. TCRdb retrieved this table from immuneACCESS and kept in-frame rearrangements only. Not all clones are present; in checked studies, unresolved V genes account for under half, and no reason is known for the remainder. The sample table records approximately 100,000 clones; approximately 80% of these occur just once. 9.5% to 12% of the sample comes from the top ten. Source material: PBMCs. These receptors all stem from a man between 40 and 49 years old in good health and CMV-seropositive.

The CDR3 here is CASSLRRGNTEAFF. CDR3 coding DNA: TGCGCCAGCAGCTTACGGAGGGGGAACACTGAAGCTTTCTTT. The V gene is TRBV5-1, the J gene TRBJ1-1; D is perhaps TRBD1 (5 bases). V lost 2 bases to trimming and J lost 1 base, with 9 bases between them. The CDR3 spans 14 residues. Germline assignment: CDR1 SGHRS and CDR2 YFSETQ.

This clone has a handful of counts. The chain links TRBV9 to TRBJ2-5; 8 positions match TRBD2. V shed 0 bases, J shed 4 bases, and the junction held 8 bases outside the gene matches. There are 16 residues in the CDR3. Germline V gene data show CDR1 as SGDLS and CDR2 as YYNGEE. CDR3 bases: TGTGCCAGCAGCGTAGACGGAGCGGGGGAGAGAGAGACCCAGTACTTC. Encoded protein: CASSVDGAGERETQYF.

The chain carries TRBV10-3 and TRBJ2-1; TRBD1 matches at 7 bases. Losses at the gene ends were 0 bases for V and 4 bases for J; bases not matched to a gene: 3. The CDR3 totals 15 residues. Germline CDR1 is ENHRY and CDR2 is SYGVKD. The CDR3 DNA reads as TGTGCCATCAGTGAGTCAGGGGGCGAGTACAATGAGCAGTTCTTC. As protein: CAISESGGEYNEQFF.

The chain has TRBV28 and TRBJ2-2, with 9 bases matching TRBD2. This CDR3 has 16 residues. Trimming cost V 3 bases and J 4 bases; bases outside gene matches: 6. Per the germline V gene, CDR1 is MDHEN and CDR2 is SYDVKM. The CDR3 DNA is TGTGCCAGCAGTTTGTTTAGCGGGGGTTTCACCGGGGAGCTGTTTTTT. It codes for CASSLFSGGFTGELFF.

The V and J genes are TRBV4-1 and TRBJ1-2; 10 nucleotides match TRBD1. After removal of 6 bases from V and 4 bases from J, the junction contained 14 bases not matched to a gene. This CDR3 spans 17 amino acids. Germline lookup yields CDR1 MGHRA and CDR2 YSYEKL. CDR3 sequence reads: CASRPPGQGKNSYGYTF. CDR3 nucleotides: TGCGCCAGCAGACCCCCGGGACAGGGGAAAAATTCCTATGGCTACACCTTC.

The V and J genes are TRBV5-1 and TRBJ2-3; 15 nucleotides line up with TRBD2. The J segment lost 6 bases and the V segment lost 4 bases, leaving 9 bases of the junction unmatched. The CDR3 has 17 amino acids. The germline V gene encodes CDR1 SGHRS and CDR2 YFSETQ. CDR3 sequence reads: CASSPGTSGGFRDTQYF. CDR3 sequence (DNA): TGCGCCAGCAGCCCAGGGACTAGCGGGGGGTTCAGGGATACGCAGTATTTT.

J is TRBJ2-2 and V is TRBV6-4; 13 positions match TRBD2. This CDR3 region has 16 residues. The germline CDR1 and CDR2 sequences are MRHNA and SNTAGT. Trimming removed 6 bases from V and 5 bases from J; junction bases left unmatched: 6. The DNA for the CDR3 is TGTGCCAGCAGCCCCCGGGGACTAGCGGGGACCGGGGAGCTGTTTTTT. This sequence encodes CASSPRGLAGTGELFF.

The chain couples TRBV6-1 to TRBJ1-4; 7 bases are shared with TRBD1. CDR1 and CDR2 from the germline V gene are MNHNS and SASEGT. The CDR3 length is 17 residues. The V gene end was trimmed by 2 bases and the J gene end by 0 bases; junction bases not matched to a gene: 6. This chain's CDR3 is CASSERRGGATNEKLFF. The DNA for the CDR3 is TGTGCCAGCAGTGAAAGGAGAGGGGGCGCAACTAATGAAAAACTGTTTTTT.

The V gene is TRBV9, the J gene TRBJ2-1; perhaps TRBD1 as D (6 bases). Between the trimmed V and J ends, which lost 3 bases and 4 bases, there was a span of 17 bases. CDR3 size: 16 residues. Germline-derived CDR1 and CDR2 are SGDLS and YYNGEE. DNA of the CDR3: TGTGCCAGCAGCGAAGGGATTGGACAGCCATACAATGAGCAGTTCTTC. The encoded protein is CASSEGIGQPYNEQFF.

This clone was recorded a few times. The rearrangement joins TRBV4-2 to TRBJ1-4; perhaps TRBD1 as D (6 bases). Trimming took off 0 bases at V and 3 bases at J, with 17 bases between the two ends. CDR1 and CDR2 (germline): LGHNA, YNFKEQ. This CDR3 region has 18 residues. CDR3: CASSQDGGYLSANEKLFF. The CDR3 DNA is TGTGCCAGCAGCCAAGATGGGGGCTATCTTTCAGCTAATGAAAAACTGTTTTTT.

This chain links TRBV5-5 with TRBJ1-5, with 8 nucleotides matching TRBD1. CDR1 and CDR2 from the germline V gene are SGHKS and YYEKEE (reference sequence). With V trimmed by 0 bases and J by 7 bases, 21 bases remained unmatched. This CDR3 contains 20 residues. The CDR3 DNA reads TGTGCCAGCAGCTTGGGGCGCGGTGGGCAGGGGGCGCGGTTCGGGCAGCCCCAGCATTTT. Encoded protein: CASSLGRGGQGARFGQPQHF.